This entry is about one T cell receptor beta chain. Its antigen remains unidentified. The sample comes from a study of T cell responses to AZD1222 COVID-19 vaccine. Generated by immunoSEQ multiplex PCR, the TCRdb table keeps only in-frame clones and is missing some. This repertoire shows about 110,000 clones, around 90% found once; its top ten account for 1.5% to 2%. Notes on the study in general: It should be noted that donors were predominantly white British and more often female, and clonal diversity was possibly underestimated. The study reported that nearly half of spike-specific TCRs target unmutated variant regions.

Germline values: CDR1 KGHDR, CDR2 SFDVKD. The CDR3 length is 12 residues. The V end lost 7 bases, the J end lost 6 bases, and 10 bases lay between the germline ends. The V gene is TRBV24-1, the J gene TRBJ2-3, with D perhaps matching TRBD1 (6 bases). This clonotype originated in an adult in good health. The sample here was peripheral blood, taken on day 0 of AZD1222 vaccination. The CDR3 region is CATSPRGDTQYF. The CDR3, as DNA: TGTGCCACCAGCCCTAGGGGGGATACGCAGTATTTT.